A selection of T cell receptor beta chains follows, all from one sample in a study of T cells after yellow fever vaccination. Via MiXCR, TCRdb re-called the 5' RACE reads, giving one row per CDR3 protein. The sample yields hundreds of thousands of distinct CDR3 sequences, 4.1% seen once. The source was PBMCs, collected 5 days after the yellow fever booster vaccination. These receptors were taken from a man younger than 30 who received the YFV17D yellow fever vaccine. CDR3s include the opening cysteine and the closing phenylalanine or tryptophan. Fields, in order: J gene, clone size, CDR3 length, V gene, D gene, CDR3 protein, CDR3 DNA. A D gene is named only where the DNA matches it firmly. The listing skips clone size in some rows; elsewhere it reads once, few, many or a size class.

J gene: TRBJ2-5; clone size: -; CDR3 length: 13; V gene: TRBV7-6; D gene: -; CDR3 protein: CASSLAKQETQYF; CDR3 DNA: TGTGCCAGCAGCTTGGCAAAACAAGAGACCCAGTACTTC
J gene: TRBJ1-5; clone size: -; CDR3 length: 17; V gene: TRBV20-1; D gene: TRBD1; CDR3 protein: CSARDFRGPGTNQPQHF; CDR3 DNA: TGCAGTGCTAGAGACTTCAGGGGGCCAGGGACTAATCAGCCCCAGCATTTT
J gene: TRBJ1-2; clone size: many; CDR3 length: 13; V gene: TRBV5-6; D gene: -; CDR3 protein: CASSPGQMNGYTF; CDR3 DNA: TGTGCCAGCAGCCCCGGACAGATGAATGGCTACACCTTC
J gene: TRBJ2-5; clone size: few; CDR3 length: 16; V gene: TRBV27; D gene: TRBD1; CDR3 protein: CASSLSAGGFGETQYF; CDR3 DNA: TGTGCCAGCAGTTTATCGGCAGGGGGCTTTGGAGAGACCCAGTACTTC
J gene: TRBJ1-6; clone size: -; CDR3 length: 16; V gene: TRBV4-3; D gene: TRBD1; CDR3 protein: CASSPPPGQGNSPLHF; CDR3 DNA: TGCGCCAGCAGCCCGCCGCCGGGACAGGGGAATTCACCCCTCCACTTT
J gene: TRBJ1-2; clone size: -; CDR3 length: 15; V gene: TRBV5-1; D gene: TRBD1; CDR3 protein: CASSGDRGTNYGYTF; CDR3 DNA: TGCGCCAGCAGCGGAGACAGGGGAACTAACTATGGCTACACCTTC
J gene: TRBJ2-3; clone size: many; CDR3 length: 13; V gene: TRBV4-1; D gene: -; CDR3 protein: CASSHPLGASQYF; CDR3 DNA: TGCGCCAGCAGCCACCCCCTCGGGGCATCGCAGTATTTT
J gene: TRBJ2-7; clone size: -; CDR3 length: 17; V gene: TRBV5-6; D gene: TRBD1; CDR3 protein: CASSGGTGVLGTYEQYF; CDR3 DNA: TGTGCCAGCAGCGGCGGGACAGGGGTTTTAGGAACCTACGAGCAGTACTTC
J gene: TRBJ2-1; clone size: few; CDR3 length: 15; V gene: TRBV7-7; D gene: TRBD1; CDR3 protein: CASSPGTGPSNEQFF; CDR3 DNA: TGTGCCAGCAGCCCCGGGACAGGGCCTTCTAATGAGCAGTTCTTC
J gene: TRBJ2-1; clone size: -; CDR3 length: 13; V gene: TRBV20-1; D gene: TRBD2; CDR3 protein: CSAYLAGFNEQFF; CDR3 DNA: TGCAGTGCCTACCTAGCGGGGTTCAATGAGCAGTTCTTC
J gene: TRBJ1-6; clone size: -; CDR3 length: 15; V gene: TRBV6-1; D gene: -; CDR3 protein: CASKLYDQRNSPLHF; CDR3 DNA: TGTGCCAGCAAACTATACGATCAGAGAAATTCACCCCTCCACTTT
J gene: TRBJ2-1; clone size: many; CDR3 length: 15; V gene: TRBV7-9; D gene: -; CDR3 protein: CASSPLAGPYNEQFF; CDR3 DNA: TGTGCCAGCAGCCCCCTAGCAGGCCCCTACAATGAGCAGTTCTTC
J gene: TRBJ2-2; clone size: few; CDR3 length: 13; V gene: TRBV2; D gene: TRBD2; CDR3 protein: CATGTSGSGELFF; CDR3 DNA: TGTGCCACCGGGACTAGCGGGTCCGGGGAGCTGTTTTTT
J gene: TRBJ2-5; clone size: few; CDR3 length: 12; V gene: TRBV2; D gene: TRBD1; CDR3 protein: CASSISRDRGYF; CDR3 DNA: TGTGCCAGCAGCATATCCCGGGACAGGGGGTACTTC
J gene: TRBJ2-1; clone size: few; CDR3 length: 17; V gene: TRBV20-1; D gene: -; CDR3 protein: CSARGGSGSGLYNEQFF; CDR3 DNA: TGCAGTGCTAGAGGGGGGAGCGGTAGCGGCTTATACAATGAGCAGTTCTTC
J gene: TRBJ1-2; clone size: -; CDR3 length: 15; V gene: TRBV5-1; D gene: -; CDR3 protein: CASSLERAVDYGYTF; CDR3 DNA: TGCGCCAGCAGCTTGGAGCGAGCGGTAGACTATGGCTACACCTTC
J gene: TRBJ2-6; clone size: few; CDR3 length: 18; V gene: TRBV7-9; D gene: TRBD1; CDR3 protein: CASSLPGQGSSGANVLTF; CDR3 DNA: TGTGCCAGCAGCTTACCCGGACAGGGGAGCTCTGGGGCCAACGTCCTGACTTTC
J gene: TRBJ2-2; clone size: few; CDR3 length: 14; V gene: TRBV11-2; D gene: -; CDR3 protein: CASIPTGQVGELFF; CDR3 DNA: TGTGCCAGCATCCCAACAGGGCAGGTCGGGGAGCTGTTTTTT
J gene: TRBJ2-7; clone size: -; CDR3 length: 14; V gene: TRBV6-5; D gene: TRBD1; CDR3 protein: CASSYRTGTDEQYF; CDR3 DNA: TGTGCCAGCAGTTACCGGACAGGGACCGACGAGCAGTACTTC
J gene: TRBJ1-5; clone size: many; CDR3 length: 12; V gene: TRBV5-1; D gene: TRBD1; CDR3 protein: CASRPDRGAQHF; CDR3 DNA: TGCGCCAGCAGACCGGACAGGGGCGCCCAGCATTTT
J gene: TRBJ1-5; clone size: few; CDR3 length: 15; V gene: TRBV4-2; D gene: -; CDR3 protein: CASSQEVVKGQPQHF; CDR3 DNA: TGTGCCAGCAGCCAAGAAGTAGTTAAGGGTCAGCCCCAGCATTTT
J gene: TRBJ2-7; clone size: many; CDR3 length: 15; V gene: TRBV5-1; D gene: -; CDR3 protein: CASSSDLSPAYEQYF; CDR3 DNA: TGCGCCAGCAGCTCCGATCTTTCTCCTGCCTACGAGCAGTACTTC
J gene: TRBJ2-5; clone size: -; CDR3 length: 13; V gene: TRBV5-4; D gene: TRBD1; CDR3 protein: CAGRQGPGETQYF; CDR3 DNA: TGTGCCGGTAGACAGGGCCCGGGGGAGACCCAGTACTTC
J gene: TRBJ2-3; clone size: many; CDR3 length: 15; V gene: TRBV5-1; D gene: TRBD2; CDR3 protein: CASSLGLAEMDTQYF; CDR3 DNA: TGCGCCAGCAGCTTGGGACTAGCGGAGATGGATACGCAGTATTTT